Here is one T cell receptor (beta chain) with its context. As yet, its antigen is unknown. These data come from a study of cytomegalovirus exposure and HLA in healthy donors. Findings and limits, study-wide: The majority of CMV-associated TCR beta chains were reported as apparently HLA-restricted in a later analysis. It was confirmed in vitro that a few of the CMV-associated chains were specific for CMV antigens. For TCR beta chains, V- and J-gene trimming was later linked to a missense DCLRE1C variant. Later analysis indicated greater clonal expansion among HLA-associated TCR beta chains than among equally common other chains.

PCR was performed using 60 Vbeta and 13 Jbeta primers. Assay used: immunoSEQ multiplex PCR; TCRdb lists only in-frame clones, some missing. The table records 200,000 or so clones, almost 80% of them present only once. Germline-derived CDR1 and CDR2 are SGHKS and YYEKEE (reference sequence). Trimming took off 1 base at V and 1 base at J, with 6 bases between the two ends. The CDR3 contains 14 residues. The sequencing input was PBMCs. This sequence originates from a male donor in good health and CMV-seronegative. V and J are TRBV5-5 and TRBJ1-5; D uncertain. CDR3 sequence (DNA): TGTGCCAGCAGCTTGATCAGGAGCAATCAGCCCCAGCATTTT. Translation gives CASSLIRSNQPQHF.